This T cell receptor (beta chain) was identified in a study of beta chain features in type 1 diabetes. This clone was counted only a few times. No antigen is known for it. Points from the study as a whole: People with Type 1 diabetes carried modestly yet significantly shorter TCRB CDR3s in all four CD4+ subsets.

Since all of the isolated RNA was reverse transcribed, expressed TCRB transcripts were what got sequenced. Produced via immunoSEQ multiplex PCR; TCRdb's table is partial and in-frame only. The data show about 660,000 clones, over 12% seen once. CDR3 length equals 15 residues. J gave up 3 bases and V 4 bases, and 6 bases lay outside the gene matches. Per the germline V gene, CDR1 is SGHDT and CDR2 is YYEEEE. The receptor comes from a young man with type 1 diabetes. The sequenced sample was naive CD4+ T cells from blood. The V gene is TRBV5-6, the J gene TRBJ1-5; 8 bases agree with TRBD1. The CDR3 region is CASSPWTGLNQPQHF. The CDR3 bases are TGTGCCAGCAGCCCCTGGACAGGGCTCAATCAGCCCCAGCATTTT.